These T cell receptor beta chains were read from a single sample in a study of vaccination effects on CD4 cells after COVID-19. The repertoire was sequenced with immunoSEQ multiplex PCR; TCRdb's copy has only in-frame clones and lacks some. The table records around 40,000 clones, around 75% of them present only once. Antigens for these TCRs are unknown. The specimen comprised CD4+ T cells from PBMCs cultured with a peptide pool, sampled before COVID-19 vaccination. The receptor set was obtained from a human donor who had a prior SARS-CoV-2 infection. Each CDR3 is given with its conserved first and last residue. D genes are given only for firm matches. Clone size is shown for a subset of rows, as once, few, many or a class of expanded clone.

v_call: TRBV4-1; clone_size: -; j_call: TRBJ1-1; d_call: -; cdr3_aa: CASSQVSVGYTEAFF
v_call: TRBV7-2; clone_size: few; j_call: TRBJ2-6; d_call: -; cdr3_aa: CASSFVRFMSSGANVLTF
v_call: TRBV3-1/TRBV3-2; clone_size: -; j_call: TRBJ2-7; d_call: -; cdr3_aa: CASSLGGLEQYF
v_call: TRBV5-8; clone_size: once; j_call: TRBJ2-3; d_call: TRBD2; cdr3_aa: CASSLGLAGRSTDTQYF
v_call: TRBV18; clone_size: -; j_call: TRBJ1-6; d_call: -; cdr3_aa: CASSPPGGSNSPLHF
v_call: TRBV5-4; clone_size: -; j_call: TRBJ1-3; d_call: TRBD1; cdr3_aa: CASSSGGTGAGNTIYF
v_call: TRBV11-2; clone_size: -; j_call: TRBJ1-3; d_call: -; cdr3_aa: CASSTPRSGRGQRNTIYF
v_call: TRBV18; clone_size: -; j_call: TRBJ2-1; d_call: -; cdr3_aa: CASSPWQGEQFF
v_call: TRBV6-5; clone_size: once; j_call: TRBJ1-5; d_call: -; cdr3_aa: CASSRTQDTNQPQHF
v_call: TRBV25-1; clone_size: once; j_call: TRBJ2-5; d_call: -; cdr3_aa: CASTTLQGGETQYF
v_call: TRBV7-8; clone_size: -; j_call: TRBJ2-5; d_call: TRBD2; cdr3_aa: CASSLALAGGSQYF
v_call: TRBV7-9; clone_size: -; j_call: TRBJ1-4; d_call: TRBD1; cdr3_aa: CASSPHFTGADEKLFF
v_call: TRBV5-1; clone_size: few; j_call: TRBJ2-1; d_call: TRBD2; cdr3_aa: CASSFRAGTSGRDEQFF
v_call: TRBV3-1/TRBV3-2; clone_size: -; j_call: TRBJ1-2; d_call: -; cdr3_aa: CASSRQTGAALDGYTF
v_call: TRBV4-2; clone_size: -; j_call: TRBJ2-5; d_call: TRBD2; cdr3_aa: CASSQERGGQETQYF
v_call: TRBV7-6; clone_size: -; j_call: TRBJ2-3; d_call: TRBD2; cdr3_aa: CASSLVREFTDTQYF
v_call: TRBV2; clone_size: few; j_call: TRBJ1-5; d_call: -; cdr3_aa: CASSGRGAGQPQHF
v_call: TRBV5-3; clone_size: -; j_call: TRBJ2-3; d_call: TRBD2; cdr3_aa: CARSLLGTSGKNTQYF
v_call: TRBV2; clone_size: -; j_call: TRBJ2-5; d_call: TRBD1; cdr3_aa: CASSEGDRGRGETQYF
v_call: TRBV7-2; clone_size: few; j_call: TRBJ1-3; d_call: -; cdr3_aa: CASSATFGQPGNTIYF